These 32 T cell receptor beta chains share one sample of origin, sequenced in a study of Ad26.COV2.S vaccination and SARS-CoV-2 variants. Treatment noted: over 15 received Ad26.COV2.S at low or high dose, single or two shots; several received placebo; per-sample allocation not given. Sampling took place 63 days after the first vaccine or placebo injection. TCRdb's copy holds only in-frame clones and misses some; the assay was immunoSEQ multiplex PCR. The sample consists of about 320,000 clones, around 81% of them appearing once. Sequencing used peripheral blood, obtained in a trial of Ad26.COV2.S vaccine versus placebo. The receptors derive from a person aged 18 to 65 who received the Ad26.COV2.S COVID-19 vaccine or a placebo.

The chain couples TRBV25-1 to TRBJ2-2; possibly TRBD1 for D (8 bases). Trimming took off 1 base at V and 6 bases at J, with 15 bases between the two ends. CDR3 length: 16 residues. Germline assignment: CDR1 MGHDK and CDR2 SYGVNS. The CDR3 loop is CASSELDRGGPGELFF. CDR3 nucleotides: TGTGCCAGCAGTGAATTAGACAGGGGAGGGCCCGGGGAGCTGTTTTTT.

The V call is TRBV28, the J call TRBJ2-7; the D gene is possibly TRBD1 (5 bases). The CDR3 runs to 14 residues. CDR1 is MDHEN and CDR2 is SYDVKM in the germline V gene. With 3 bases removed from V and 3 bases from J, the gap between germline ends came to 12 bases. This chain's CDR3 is CASSFKGWVYEQYF. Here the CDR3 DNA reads TGTGCCAGCAGTTTCAAGGGGTGGGTCTACGAGCAGTACTTC.

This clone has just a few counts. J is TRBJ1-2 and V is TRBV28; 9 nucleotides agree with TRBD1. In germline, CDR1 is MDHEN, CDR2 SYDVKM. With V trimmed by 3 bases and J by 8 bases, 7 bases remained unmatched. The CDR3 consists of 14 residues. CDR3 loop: CASSFRDRARGYTF. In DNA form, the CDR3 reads TGTGCCAGCAGTTTTCGGGACAGGGCTCGCGGCTACACCTTC.

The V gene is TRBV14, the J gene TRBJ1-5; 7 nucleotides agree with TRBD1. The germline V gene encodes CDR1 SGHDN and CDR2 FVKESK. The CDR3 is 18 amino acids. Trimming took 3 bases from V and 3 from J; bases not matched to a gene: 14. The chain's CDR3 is CASSHPLDRARNNQPQHF. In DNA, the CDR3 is TGTGCCAGCAGCCATCCCTTAGACAGGGCCCGGAACAATCAGCCCCAGCATTTT.

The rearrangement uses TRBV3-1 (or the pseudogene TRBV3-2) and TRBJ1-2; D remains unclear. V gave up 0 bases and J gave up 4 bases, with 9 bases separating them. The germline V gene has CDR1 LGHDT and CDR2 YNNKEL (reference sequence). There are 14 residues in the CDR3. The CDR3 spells CASSQDPGSYGYTF. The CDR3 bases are TGTGCCAGCAGCCAAGATCCAGGTTCCTATGGCTACACCTTC.

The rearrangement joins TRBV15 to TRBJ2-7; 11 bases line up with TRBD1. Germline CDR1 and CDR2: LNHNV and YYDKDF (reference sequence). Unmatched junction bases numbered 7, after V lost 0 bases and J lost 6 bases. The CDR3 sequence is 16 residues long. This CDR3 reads CATSRDPGTGGGEQYF. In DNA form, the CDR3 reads TGTGCCACCAGCAGAGATCCCGGGACAGGGGGAGGCGAGCAGTACTTC.

CDR3 sequence reads: CASSVASRSQDQETQYF. CDR3 DNA sequence: TGTGCCAGCAGCGTAGCTTCGAGAAGCCAAGATCAAGAGACCCAGTACTTC. V gene TRBV9 combines with J gene TRBJ2-5; D not certain. V was shortened by 0 bases and J by 2 bases, with 17 bases between the two germline ends. The CDR3 extends over 17 amino acids. CDR1 and CDR2 from the germline V gene are SGDLS and YYNGEE.

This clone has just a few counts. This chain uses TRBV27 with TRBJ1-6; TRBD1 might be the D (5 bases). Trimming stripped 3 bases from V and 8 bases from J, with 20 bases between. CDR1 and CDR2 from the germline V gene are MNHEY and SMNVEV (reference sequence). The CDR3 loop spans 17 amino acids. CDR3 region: CASSFTPPGPRDSPLHF. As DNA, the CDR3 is TGTGCCAGCAGTTTTACCCCACCGGGACCCCGAGATTCACCCCTCCACTTT.

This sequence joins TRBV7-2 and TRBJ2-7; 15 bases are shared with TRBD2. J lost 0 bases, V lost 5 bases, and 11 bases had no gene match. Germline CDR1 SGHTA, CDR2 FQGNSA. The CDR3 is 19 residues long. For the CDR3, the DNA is TGTGCCAGCAGCCGGACCGGGACTAGCGGGGGGTTCGTCTCCTACGAGCAGTACTTC. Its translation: CASSRTGTSGGFVSYEQYF. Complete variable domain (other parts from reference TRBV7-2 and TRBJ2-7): GAGVSQSPSNKVTEKGKDVELRCDPISGHTALYWYRQSLGQGLEFLIYFQGNSAPDKSGLPSDRFSAERTGGSVSTLTIQRTQQEDSAVYLCASSRTGTSGGFVSYEQYFGPGTRLTVT.

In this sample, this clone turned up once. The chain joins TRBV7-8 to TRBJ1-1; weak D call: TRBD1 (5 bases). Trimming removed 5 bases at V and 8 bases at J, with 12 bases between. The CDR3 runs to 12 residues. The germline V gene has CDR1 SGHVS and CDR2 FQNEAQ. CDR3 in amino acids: CASSKQEVEAFF. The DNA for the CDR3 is TGTGCCAGCAGCAAACAGGAAGTCGAAGCTTTCTTT. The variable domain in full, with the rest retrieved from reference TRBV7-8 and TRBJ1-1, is GAGVSQSPRYKVAKRGQDVALRCDPISGHVSLFWYQQALGQGPEFLTYFQNEAQLDKSGLPSDRFFAERPEGSVSTLKIQRTQQEDSAVYLCASSKQEVEAFFGQGTRLTVV.

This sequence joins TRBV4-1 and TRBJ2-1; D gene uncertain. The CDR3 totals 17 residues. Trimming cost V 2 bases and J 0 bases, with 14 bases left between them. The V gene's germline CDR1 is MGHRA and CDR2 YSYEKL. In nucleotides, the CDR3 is TGCGCCAGCAGCCAACGCGATTTGAAGAGCTCCTACAATGAGCAGTTCTTC. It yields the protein CASSQRDLKSSYNEQFF.

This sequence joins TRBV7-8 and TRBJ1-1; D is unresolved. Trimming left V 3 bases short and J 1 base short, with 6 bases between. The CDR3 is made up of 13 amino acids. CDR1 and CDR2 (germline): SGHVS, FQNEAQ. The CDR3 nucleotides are TGTGCCAGCAGCTTTGGGGAGAACACTGAAGCTTTCTTT. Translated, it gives CASSFGENTEAFF.

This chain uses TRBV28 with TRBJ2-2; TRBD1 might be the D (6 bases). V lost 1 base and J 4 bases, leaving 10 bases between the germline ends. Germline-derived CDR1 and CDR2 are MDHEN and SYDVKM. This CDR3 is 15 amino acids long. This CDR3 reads CASSLSGAVTGELFF. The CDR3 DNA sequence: TGTGCCAGCAGTTTATCAGGGGCGGTCACCGGGGAGCTGTTTTTT. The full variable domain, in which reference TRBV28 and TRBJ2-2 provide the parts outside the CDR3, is DVKVTQSSRYLVKRTGEKVFLECVQDMDHENMFWYRQDPGLGLRLIYFSYDVKMKEKGDIPEGYSVSREKKERFSLILESASTNQTSMYLCASSLSGAVTGELFFGEGSRLTVL.

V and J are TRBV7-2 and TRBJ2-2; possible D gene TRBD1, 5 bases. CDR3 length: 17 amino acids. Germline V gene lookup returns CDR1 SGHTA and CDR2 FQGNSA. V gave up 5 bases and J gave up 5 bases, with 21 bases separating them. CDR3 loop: CASSLKSLGVSTGELFF. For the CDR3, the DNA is TGTGCCAGCAGCCTAAAAAGTCTAGGGGTATCTACCGGGGAGCTGTTTTTT. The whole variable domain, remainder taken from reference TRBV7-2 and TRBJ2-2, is GAGVSQSPSNKVTEKGKDVELRCDPISGHTALYWYRQSLGQGLEFLIYFQGNSAPDKSGLPSDRFSAERTGGSVSTLTIQRTQQEDSAVYLCASSLKSLGVSTGELFFGEGSRLTVL.

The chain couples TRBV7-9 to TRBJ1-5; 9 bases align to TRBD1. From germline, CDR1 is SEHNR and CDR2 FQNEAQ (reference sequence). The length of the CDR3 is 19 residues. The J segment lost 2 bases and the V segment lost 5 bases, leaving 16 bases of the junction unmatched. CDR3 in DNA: TGTGCCAGCAGCCACGGACAGGGGAGGGAGAAGTTCGGCAATCAGCCCCAGCATTTT. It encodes CASSHGQGREKFGNQPQHF.

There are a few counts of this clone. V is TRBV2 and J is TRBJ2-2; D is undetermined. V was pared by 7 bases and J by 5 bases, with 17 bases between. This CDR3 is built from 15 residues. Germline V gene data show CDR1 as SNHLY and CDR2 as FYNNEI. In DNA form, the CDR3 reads TGTGCCAGCAACTTCATGGGGATGGGGACCGGGGAGCTGTTTTTT. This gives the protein CASNFMGMGTGELFF.

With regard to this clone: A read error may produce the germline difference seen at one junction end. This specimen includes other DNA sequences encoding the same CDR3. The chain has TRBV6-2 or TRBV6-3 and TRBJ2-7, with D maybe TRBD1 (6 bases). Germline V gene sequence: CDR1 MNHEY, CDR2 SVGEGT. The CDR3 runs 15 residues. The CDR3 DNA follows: TGTGCCAGCAGTTACTCCGACAGGCCCGACTACGAGCAATACTTC. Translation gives CASSYSDRPDYEQYF.

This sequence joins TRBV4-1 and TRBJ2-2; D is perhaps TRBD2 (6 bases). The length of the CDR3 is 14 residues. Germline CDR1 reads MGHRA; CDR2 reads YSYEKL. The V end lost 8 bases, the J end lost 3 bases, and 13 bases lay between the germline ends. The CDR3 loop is CASGRGSDTGELFF. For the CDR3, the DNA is TGCGCCAGCGGACGGGGGTCAGACACCGGGGAGCTGTTTTTT.

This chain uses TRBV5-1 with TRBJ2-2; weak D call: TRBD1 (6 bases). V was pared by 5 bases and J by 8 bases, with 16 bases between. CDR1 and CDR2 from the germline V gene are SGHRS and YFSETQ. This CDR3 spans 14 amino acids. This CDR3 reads CASSLDSGAGELFF. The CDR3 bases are TGCGCCAGCAGTCTGGACAGTGGGGCGGGGGAGCTGTTTTTT.

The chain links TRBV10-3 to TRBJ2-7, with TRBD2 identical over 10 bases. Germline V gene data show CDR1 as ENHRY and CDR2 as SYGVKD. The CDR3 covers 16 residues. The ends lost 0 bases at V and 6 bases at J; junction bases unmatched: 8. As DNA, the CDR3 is TGTGCCATCAGTGAGTCGCCTAGCGGGGGTTCTCTCGAGCAGTACTTC. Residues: CAISESPSGGSLEQYF.

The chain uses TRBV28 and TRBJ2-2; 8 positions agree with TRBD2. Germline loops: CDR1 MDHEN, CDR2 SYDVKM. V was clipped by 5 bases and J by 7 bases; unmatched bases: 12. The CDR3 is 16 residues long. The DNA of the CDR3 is TGTGCCAGCAGTCCACCCCGTGACGGGGGGGTCGGGGAGCTGTTTTTT. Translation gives CASSPPRDGGVGELFF.

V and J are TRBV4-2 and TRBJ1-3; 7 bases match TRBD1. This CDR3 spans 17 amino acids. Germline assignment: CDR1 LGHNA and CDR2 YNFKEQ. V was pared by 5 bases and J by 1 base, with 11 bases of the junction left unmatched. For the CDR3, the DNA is TGTGCCAGCAGCGGATACGGGACAGAGGGGTCTGGAAACACCATATATTTT. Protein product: CASSGYGTEGSGNTIYF.

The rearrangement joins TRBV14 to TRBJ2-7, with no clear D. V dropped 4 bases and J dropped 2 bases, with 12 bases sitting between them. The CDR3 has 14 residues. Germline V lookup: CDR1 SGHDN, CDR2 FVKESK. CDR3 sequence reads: CASSPLGNPYEQYF. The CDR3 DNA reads TGTGCCAGCAGCCCCTTGGGGAACCCCTACGAGCAGTACTTC.

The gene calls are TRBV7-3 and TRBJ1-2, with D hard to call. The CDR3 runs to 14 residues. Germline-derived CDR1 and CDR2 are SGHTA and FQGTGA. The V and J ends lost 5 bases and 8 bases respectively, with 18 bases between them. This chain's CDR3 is CASSLDALKGGYTF. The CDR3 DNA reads TGTGCCAGCAGCCTTGACGCCCTTAAAGGCGGCTACACCTTC.

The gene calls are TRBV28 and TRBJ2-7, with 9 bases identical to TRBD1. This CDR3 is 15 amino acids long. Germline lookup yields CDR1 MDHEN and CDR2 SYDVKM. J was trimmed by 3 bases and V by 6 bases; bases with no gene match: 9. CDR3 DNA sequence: TGTGCCAGCAGCCTACAGGGGGCTATGAACTACGAGCAGTACTTC. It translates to CASSLQGAMNYEQYF.

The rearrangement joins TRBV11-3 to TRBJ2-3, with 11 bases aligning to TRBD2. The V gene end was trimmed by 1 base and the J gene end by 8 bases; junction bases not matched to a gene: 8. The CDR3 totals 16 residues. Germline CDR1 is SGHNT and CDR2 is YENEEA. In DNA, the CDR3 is TGTGCCAGCAGCTTAGTGGTTAGCGGGGGGGCCGGTACGCAGTATTTT. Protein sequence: CASSLVVSGGAGTQYF.

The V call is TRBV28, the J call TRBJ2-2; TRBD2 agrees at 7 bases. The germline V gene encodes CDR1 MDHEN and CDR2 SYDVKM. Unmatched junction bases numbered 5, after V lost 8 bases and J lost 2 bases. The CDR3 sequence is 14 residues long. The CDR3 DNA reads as TGTGCCAGCCGGGGGGTAAGAAACACCGGGGAGCTGTTTTTT. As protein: CASRGVRNTGELFF.

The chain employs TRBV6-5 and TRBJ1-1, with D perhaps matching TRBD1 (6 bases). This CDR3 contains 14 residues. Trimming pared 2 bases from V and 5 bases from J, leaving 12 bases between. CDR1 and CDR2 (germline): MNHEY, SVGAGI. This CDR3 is CASSYGGAKTEAFF. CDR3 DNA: TGTGCCAGCAGTTACGGGGGCGCCAAGACTGAAGCTTTCTTT.

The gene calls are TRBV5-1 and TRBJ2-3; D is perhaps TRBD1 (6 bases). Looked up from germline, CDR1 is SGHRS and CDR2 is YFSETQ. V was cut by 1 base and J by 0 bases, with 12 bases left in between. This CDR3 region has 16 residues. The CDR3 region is CASSLSRTVSTDTQYF. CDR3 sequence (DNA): TGCGCCAGCAGCTTGTCTAGGACAGTAAGCACAGATACGCAGTATTTT.

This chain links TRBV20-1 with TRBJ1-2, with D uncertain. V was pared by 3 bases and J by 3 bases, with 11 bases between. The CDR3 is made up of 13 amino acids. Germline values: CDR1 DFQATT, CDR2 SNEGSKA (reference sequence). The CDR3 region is CSASSRHDYGYTF. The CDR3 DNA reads TGCAGTGCTAGTTCTAGACACGACTATGGCTACACCTTC.

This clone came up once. The CDR3: CASSLRGGTGRLGGYGYTF. For the CDR3, the DNA is TGTGCCAGCAGTTTAAGGGGAGGGACAGGGAGGCTTGGGGGATATGGCTACACCTTC. The rearrangement joins TRBV27 to TRBJ1-2; 9 nucleotides match TRBD1. The germline CDR1 and CDR2 sequences are MNHEY and SMNVEV (reference sequence). Germline trimming cut 2 bases from V and 5 bases from J; bases unmatched to any gene: 18. The CDR3 loop spans 19 amino acids.

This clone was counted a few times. The CDR3 sequence: CASSQLAGGEQYF. The CDR3 DNA reads as TGTGCCAGCAGCCAACTAGCGGGGGGAGAGCAGTACTTC. The chain is built from TRBV3-1 (or the pseudogene TRBV3-2) and TRBJ2-7, with 11 nucleotides matching TRBD2. Germline V gene lookup returns CDR1 LGHDT and CDR2 YNNKEL (reference sequence). The V gene end was trimmed by 2 bases and the J gene end by 7 bases; junction bases not matched to a gene: 1. The CDR3 covers 13 residues.